These 24 T cell receptor beta chains share one sample of origin, sequenced in a study of blood T cell repertoires in COVID-19. Method: immunoSEQ multiplex PCR; TCRdb's copy keeps in-frame clones and lacks some. The sample lists about 480,000 clones, less than 90% occurring once. The sample comprised peripheral blood. The origin of the receptors is a woman aged 50 to 60 with COVID-19, enrolled during active disease.

The chain couples TRBV7-9 to TRBJ2-7; D is perhaps TRBD1 (6 bases). The CDR3 runs 15 residues. V dropped 3 bases and J dropped 5 bases, with 17 bases sitting between them. Germline CDR1 is SEHNR and CDR2 is FQNEAQ (reference sequence). Written as DNA, the CDR3 is TGTGCCAGCAGCTTCCTAGGACAGTTATGGGACGAGCAGTACTTC. Protein product: CASSFLGQLWDEQYF. Supplemented by reference TRBV7-9 and TRBJ2-7, the full variable domain reads DTGVSQNPRHKITKRGQNVTFRCDPISEHNRLYWYRQTLGQGPEFLTYFQNEAQLEKSRLLSDRFSAERPKGSFSTLEIQRTEQGDSAMYLCASSFLGQLWDEQYFGPGTRLTVT.

This sequence joins TRBV6-5 and TRBJ2-3; D not resolved. Trimming removed 0 bases from V and 2 bases from J, with 12 bases in between. This CDR3 has 16 amino acids. Germline V lookup: CDR1 MNHEY, CDR2 SVGAGI. The CDR3 loop is CASSYSGRSPTDTQYF. CDR3 DNA sequence: TGTGCCAGCAGTTACTCGGGCCGCAGCCCCACAGATACGCAGTATTTT.

The rearrangement joins TRBV28 to TRBJ1-1; the D gene is possibly TRBD1 (6 bases). The CDR3 contains 14 residues. The germline gives CDR1 MDHEN, CDR2 SYDVKM. V gave up 5 bases and J gave up 4 bases, with 14 bases separating them. CDR3 region: CASSDPGDGTEAFF. The CDR3 nucleotides are TGTGCCAGCAGTGACCCAGGGGACGGCACTGAAGCTTTCTTT. The variable domain in full, completed from reference TRBV28 and TRBJ1-1, reads DVKVTQSSRYLVKRTGEKVFLECVQDMDHENMFWYRQDPGLGLRLIYFSYDVKMKEKGDIPEGYSVSREKKERFSLILESASTNQTSMYLCASSDPGDGTEAFFGQGTRLTVV.

This sequence joins TRBV5-4 and TRBJ1-6; 9 bases are shared with TRBD1. CDR1 is SGHNT and CDR2 is YYREEE in the germline V gene (reference sequence). The CDR3 loop spans 16 amino acids. Germline trimming cut 0 bases from V and 10 bases from J; bases unmatched to any gene: 8. The CDR3 region is CASSLGTGGFGSPLHF. The CDR3 nucleotides read TGTGCCAGCAGCTTGGGTACAGGGGGCTTCGGGTCACCCCTCCACTTT.

Remarks on this clone: A read error may account for a junction end that differs from germline. V gene TRBV12-3 or TRBV12-4 combines with J gene TRBJ1-2; the D gene is possibly TRBD1 (6 bases). The CDR3 runs to 11 residues. CDR3 bases: TGTGCCAGCAGCCCTATTAACGAGGGGGCCTTC. Residues: CASSPINEGAF.

This sequence joins TRBV5-4 and TRBJ2-7, with D tentatively TRBD2 (6 bases). Trimming took 4 bases from V and 2 from J, leaving 22 bases between them. The CDR3 contains 17 residues. Germline V lookup: CDR1 SGHNT, CDR2 YYREEE (reference sequence). DNA for the CDR3: TGTGCCAGCAGCCACGAGAACCCGGGACTGCTCCCCTACGAGCAGTACTTC. It is translated as CASSHENPGLLPYEQYF.

The CDR3 region is CASSLWQNPSTDTQYF. The CDR3 DNA reads as TGTGCCAGCAGCCTTTGGCAAAACCCTAGCACAGATACGCAGTATTTT. The V call is TRBV3-1 (or the pseudogene TRBV3-2), the J call TRBJ2-3; D unclear. The CDR3 consists of 16 residues. Germline V gives CDR1 LGHDT, CDR2 YNNKEL (reference sequence). V lost 4 bases to trimming and J lost 0 bases, with 14 bases between them.

The rearrangement joins TRBV9 to TRBJ1-4; possibly TRBD1 for D (6 bases). This CDR3 region has 16 residues. V gave up 0 bases and J gave up 8 bases, with 17 bases separating them. CDR1 and CDR2 from the germline V gene are SGDLS and YYNGEE. CDR3 loop: CASSVGEGRGGEKLFF. CDR3 sequence (DNA): TGTGCCAGCAGCGTAGGAGAGGGCAGGGGAGGGGAAAAACTGTTTTTT.

This clone was counted once. The rearrangement joins TRBV11-1 to TRBJ1-6; TRBD1 is a possible D gene (6 bases). Germline V CDR1 and CDR2: SGHAT, FQDESV (reference sequence). V shed 1 base and J shed 7 bases, with 11 bases lying between them. The CDR3 runs 15 residues. The CDR3 DNA follows: TGTGCCAGCAGCTTAGAGGTCAGGGGAAATTCACCCCTCCACTTT. Encoded protein: CASSLEVRGNSPLHF.

This sequence joins TRBV5-1 and TRBJ1-2; TRBD1 matches 8 bases. The trim removed 5 bases at V and 6 bases at J, leaving 12 bases unmatched. Germline V CDR1 and CDR2: SGHRS, YFSETQ. CDR3 size: 15 residues. CDR3 nucleotide sequence: TGCGCCAGCAGACCCGGGACAGGACAGCCCAATGGCTACACCTTC. This sequence encodes CASRPGTGQPNGYTF.

The chain couples TRBV6-1 to TRBJ2-7, with 7 positions matching TRBD1. V shed 1 base and J 3 bases; nucleotides not matched to a gene: 9. The CDR3 totals 16 residues. From germline, CDR1 is MNHNS and CDR2 SASEGT. The CDR3 here is CASSEVGVTGLYEQYF. The CDR3 DNA reads TGTGCCAGCAGTGAAGTAGGGGTGACAGGGCTCTACGAGCAGTACTTC.

The chain links TRBV6-5 to TRBJ2-1; D gene unclear. CDR1 MNHEY and CDR2 SVGAGI come from the germline V gene. Trimming pared 0 bases from V and 6 bases from J, leaving 15 bases between. CDR3 size: 16 residues. CDR3: CASSYSNRVNRNEQFF. For the CDR3, the DNA is TGTGCCAGCAGTTACTCGAACAGAGTTAACCGCAATGAGCAGTTCTTC.

The chain uses TRBV5-8 and TRBJ1-4, with 8 positions matching TRBD1. Trimming removed 0 bases from V and 7 bases from J; junction bases left unmatched: 8. CDR3 length equals 16 residues. CDR1 is SGHTS and CDR2 is YDEGEE in the germline V gene. CDR3 nucleotides: TGTGCCAGCAGCTTGGGGACAGGGTGGTTTCGTGAAAAACTGTTTTTT. Amino acid sequence: CASSLGTGWFREKLFF. The whole variable domain, remainder taken from reference TRBV5-8 and TRBJ1-4, is EAGVTQSPTHLIKTRGQQATLRCSPISGHTSVYWYQQALGLGLQFLLWYDEGEERNRGNFPPRFSGRQFPNYSSELNVNALELEDSALYLCASSLGTGWFREKLFFGSGTQLSVL.

Worth noting for this clone: The same CDR3 also results from other DNA sequences found in this sample. V and J are TRBV5-1 and TRBJ1-1, with D maybe TRBD1 (6 bases). CDR1 is SGHRS and CDR2 is YFSETQ in the germline V gene. Trimming cost V 0 bases and J 3 bases, with 6 bases left between them. The CDR3 loop spans 13 amino acids. In DNA form, the CDR3 reads TGCGCCAGCAGCTTGGACAGGGACACTGAAGCTTTCTTT. It is translated as CASSLDRDTEAFF.

J is TRBJ2-2 and V is TRBV5-1; a weak D match, TRBD1 (6 bases). There are 14 residues in the CDR3. The germline V gene has CDR1 SGHRS and CDR2 YFSETQ. Trimming removed 0 bases from V and 7 bases from J, with 10 bases in between. The DNA for the CDR3 is TGCGCCAGCAGCTTGGTGACAGGCAGCGGGGAGCTGTTTTTT. The encoded protein is CASSLVTGSGELFF.

The V call is TRBV9, the J call TRBJ2-4; TRBD2 aligns across 15 bases. Germline V lookup: CDR1 SGDLS, CDR2 YYNGEE. The CDR3 covers 19 residues. The trim removed 4 bases at V and 2 bases at J, leaving 10 bases unmatched. CDR3: CASSPRTSGGAATKNIQYF. The CDR3 DNA follows: TGTGCCAGCAGCCCAAGGACTAGCGGGGGGGCCGCCACCAAAAACATTCAGTACTTC. The variable domain in full, with the rest retrieved from reference TRBV9 and TRBJ2-4, is DSGVTQTPKHLITATGQRVTLRCSPRSGDLSVYWYQQSLDQGLQFLIQYYNGEERAKGNILERFSAQQFPDLHSELNLSSLELGDSALYFCASSPRTSGGAATKNIQYFGAGTRLSVL.

The chain recombines TRBV3-1 (or the pseudogene TRBV3-2) with TRBJ2-1; a possible D gene is TRBD2 (7 bases). V was pared by 6 bases and J by 8 bases, with 29 bases between. The CDR3 is 18 amino acids. Germline lookup yields CDR1 LGHDT and CDR2 YNNKEL (reference sequence). The CDR3 sequence: CASRGEERGGRPWDEQFF. Written as DNA, the CDR3 is TGTGCCAGCAGGGGAGAGGAGAGGGGGGGCCGCCCTTGGGATGAGCAGTTCTTC.

This clone turned up a few times. The rearrangement uses TRBV9 and TRBJ2-3, with 7 nucleotides matching TRBD2. Germline trimming cut 3 bases from V and 3 bases from J; bases unmatched to any gene: 10. The CDR3 loop spans 16 amino acids. Germline V gives CDR1 SGDLS, CDR2 YYNGEE. CDR3 nucleotides: TGTGCCAGCAGCGCGGCAAGCGGGGTGGGGACAGATACGCAGTATTTT. Translating gives CASSAASGVGTDTQYF.

V usage is TRBV28 and J usage is TRBJ1-5, with TRBD1 matching 8 bases. Germline V lookup: CDR1 MDHEN, CDR2 SYDVKM. The CDR3 is made up of 18 amino acids. V lost 2 bases, J lost 1 base, and 10 bases stayed unmatched. The DNA of the CDR3 is TGTGCCAGCAGTTTACGGGATTGGACAGGGAGGAGCAATCAGCCCCAGCATTTT. This encodes CASSLRDWTGRSNQPQHF.

The V call is TRBV5-1, the J call TRBJ2-7; D is possibly TRBD1 (6 bases). Germline V gene lookup returns CDR1 SGHRS and CDR2 YFSETQ. The CDR3 is 15 residues long. V gave up 4 bases and J gave up 1 base, with 15 bases separating them. CDR3 sequence: CASSTLTGDSYEQYF. CDR3 sequence (DNA): TGCGCCAGCAGCACCTTGACAGGTGATTCCTACGAGCAGTACTTC.

This clone has a single count. The rearrangement links TRBV19 to TRBJ1-1; 7 bases agree with TRBD1. The CDR3 consists of 12 residues. CDR1 is LNHDA, CDR2 SQIVND, per germline (reference sequence). With 10 bases clipped from V and 1 base from J, the junction kept 3 bases outside the gene matches. CDR3 DNA: TGTGCCACAACAGGGGCGAACACTGAAGCTTTCTTT. It is translated as CATTGANTEAFF.

The chain employs TRBV6-6 and TRBJ1-2; TRBD1 matches 8 bases. Germline assignment: CDR1 MNHNY and CDR2 SVGAGI (reference sequence). The CDR3 has 15 amino acids. J gave up 4 bases and V 7 bases, and 11 bases lay outside the gene matches. In DNA, the CDR3 is TGTGCCAGCAACAGGGGGGGGGCTAAGCCCTATGGCTACACCTTC. Amino acids: CASNRGGAKPYGYTF.

The chain uses TRBV7-2 and TRBJ1-1, with TRBD1 as a possible D gene (6 bases). The germline V gene encodes CDR1 SGHTA and CDR2 FQGNSA. V lost 5 bases to trimming and J lost 1 base, with 8 bases between them. The CDR3 spans 13 residues. CDR3 nucleotide sequence: TGTGCCAGCAGCAAGACAGGGAACACTGAAGCTTTCTTT. It encodes CASSKTGNTEAFF. Using reference TRBV7-2 and TRBJ1-1 for the parts outside the CDR3, the full variable domain is GAGVSQSPSNKVTEKGKDVELRCDPISGHTALYWYRQSLGQGLEFLIYFQGNSAPDKSGLPSDRFSAERTGGSVSTLTIQRTQQEDSAVYLCASSKTGNTEAFFGQGTRLTVV.

The chain carries TRBV21-1 and TRBJ2-7; the D call in the table, TRBD2, was not verified against the DNA. The J call may not be correct, given that the DNA end is closer to TRBJ2-1. TRBV21-1 represents a pseudogene. CDR3 length equals 17 residues. CDR3 coding DNA: TGTGCCAGCAGCTCTCGACTGGATAAGGTTGGGGAGAGTGAGCAGTTCTTC. This sequence encodes CASSSRLDKVGESEQFF.